One and the same sample provided the 27 T cell receptor beta chains below, sequenced in a study of cytomegalovirus exposure and HLA in healthy donors (dated by TCRdb to about 2017). Libraries were prepared through the immunoSEQ multiplex PCR assay. For the multiplex PCR, a mixture combining 60 forward primers for TCR Vbeta segments and 13 reverse primers for TCR Jbeta segments was used. The table comes from immuneACCESS by way of TCRdb, which keeps in-frame sequences with V and J called. Part of the clones is missing from these tables; in studies checked, under half for an unresolved V gene and the rest for unknown reasons. Here the sample has some 150,000 clones; around 82% occur a single time. Around 10% of the sample goes to the ten largest clones. Sequencing was performed on PBMCs. The source is a man aged 50-59 years in good health and CMV-seropositive.

The CDR3 region is CASSRLRTSGQDTQYF. The CDR3 bases are TGCGCCAGCAGCCGACTTCGGACTAGCGGTCAAGATACGCAGTATTTT. The rearrangement links TRBV4-1 to TRBJ2-3; the match to TRBD2 covers 10 bases. The V gene end was trimmed by 4 bases and the J gene end by 5 bases; junction bases not matched to a gene: 9. CDR3 length equals 16 residues. The germline V gene has CDR1 MGHRA and CDR2 YSYEKL.

The chain links TRBV19 to TRBJ2-5, with 9 bases lining up with TRBD2. This CDR3 is 14 amino acids long. Germline CDR1 and CDR2: LNHDA and SQIVND (reference sequence). V was pared by 10 bases and J by 2 bases, with 8 bases of the junction left unmatched. For the CDR3, the DNA is TGTGCCACACAAAGGACTAGCGCTCAAGAGACCCAGTACTTC. This encodes CATQRTSAQETQYF.

This chain links TRBV5-1 with TRBJ2-4; D is unresolved. Germline values: CDR1 SGHRS, CDR2 YFSETQ. V was clipped by 2 bases and J by 6 bases, with 3 bases between them. The CDR3 has 11 residues. The CDR3 bases are TGCGCCAGCAGCTTCGGAAACATTCAGTACTTC. This translates into CASSFGNIQYF.

V and J are TRBV4-3 and TRBJ2-1; possible D gene TRBD1, 5 bases. The V and J ends lost 1 base and 4 bases respectively, with 11 bases between them. The length of the CDR3 is 15 residues. Per the germline V gene, CDR1 is LGHNA and CDR2 is YSLEER. The CDR3 bases are TGCGCCAGCAGCCAAGCAGGGTACGCTTACAATGAGCAGTTCTTC. Its protein is CASSQAGYAYNEQFF.

The genes are TRBV30 and TRBJ1-1; TRBD1 agrees at 8 bases. Germline V lookup: CDR1 GTSNPN, CDR2 SVGIG (reference sequence). V shed 2 bases, J shed 1 base, and the junction held 3 bases outside the gene matches. CDR3 length equals 14 residues. In DNA, the CDR3 is TGTGCCTGGAGTTTTGACAGGGGGAACACTGAAGCTTTCTTT. Its translation: CAWSFDRGNTEAFF.

The V call is TRBV5-6, the J call TRBJ1-1; unclear D gene. Germline CDR1 reads SGHDT; CDR2 reads YYEEEE. Trimming removed 4 bases from V and 2 bases from J, with 9 bases in between. The CDR3 totals 13 residues. For the CDR3, the DNA is TGTGCCAGCAGCCCGCAGGAAAACACTGAAGCTTTCTTT. Protein product: CASSPQENTEAFF.

V is TRBV6-5 and J is TRBJ2-1; 7 positions match TRBD1. The trim removed 7 bases at V and 3 bases at J, leaving 6 bases unmatched. Germline loops: CDR1 MNHEY, CDR2 SVGAGI. This CDR3 contains 14 residues. The CDR3 protein is CASTDGDSYNEQFF. Written as DNA, the CDR3 is TGTGCCAGCACCGACGGGGACAGCTACAATGAGCAGTTCTTC.

This chain joins TRBV7-9 and TRBJ1-2; the match to TRBD1 covers 10 bases. The V gene's germline CDR1 is SEHNR and CDR2 FQNEAQ (reference sequence). The CDR3 contains 14 residues. J gave up 5 bases and V 5 bases, and 5 bases lay outside the gene matches. CDR3 protein: CASSQPGQGYGYTF. The CDR3 region has the DNA TGTGCCAGCAGCCAGCCGGGACAGGGGTATGGCTACACCTTC.

The chain couples TRBV6-5 to TRBJ2-5, with D possibly TRBD2 on 5 matching bases. From germline, CDR1 is MNHEY and CDR2 SVGAGI. The CDR3 is 14 residues long. Trimming cost V 0 bases and J 5 bases, with 10 bases left between them. This chain's CDR3 is CASSYSGSAETQYF. The CDR3 DNA reads as TGTGCCAGCAGTTACTCGGGTAGCGCGGAGACCCAGTACTTC.

The genes are TRBV5-4 and TRBJ2-1; 9 bases fit TRBD1. CDR3 length equals 16 residues. The germline gives CDR1 SGHNT, CDR2 YYREEE (reference sequence). V dropped 0 bases and J dropped 3; count of bases not matched to a gene: 4. Written as DNA, the CDR3 is TGTGCCAGCAGCTTGGGGGTGACAGGGGGCTACAATGAGCAGTTCTTC. It codes for CASSLGVTGGYNEQFF. Full variable domain (outside the CDR3, taken from reference TRBV5-4 and TRBJ2-1): ETGVTQSPTHLIKTRGQQVTLRCSSQSGHNTVSWYQQALGQGPQFIFQYYREEENGRGNFPPRFSGLQFPNYSSELNVNALELDDSALYLCASSLGVTGGYNEQFFGPGTRLTVL.

The genes are TRBV28 and TRBJ2-7, with 10 bases lining up with TRBD2. CDR3 length: 16 amino acids. Germline values: CDR1 MDHEN, CDR2 SYDVKM. J gave up 3 bases and V 4 bases, and 9 bases lay outside the gene matches. The CDR3 protein is CASSSTLAGLLYEQYF. The DNA of the CDR3 is TGTGCCAGCAGTTCGACACTAGCGGGACTGCTCTACGAGCAGTACTTC.

The count of this clone is one. V and J are TRBV28 and TRBJ1-5, with TRBD1 identical over 7 bases. J was trimmed by 5 bases and V by 6 bases; bases with no gene match: 13. Germline V gene data show CDR1 as MDHEN and CDR2 as SYDVKM. CDR3 length equals 16 residues. The CDR3 DNA is TGTGCCAGCAGCGAACACAACCAGGGGGTTGATCAGCCCCAGCATTTT. Its protein product is CASSEHNQGVDQPQHF.

This clone was seen only a few times. The V gene is TRBV9, the J gene TRBJ1-2; 12 bases agree with TRBD1. Germline trimming cut 3 bases from V and 3 bases from J; bases unmatched to any gene: 12. The CDR3 loop spans 18 amino acids. The germline V gene encodes CDR1 SGDLS and CDR2 YYNGEE. The DNA for the CDR3 is TGTGCCAGCAGCGCTGCCGGGACAGGGGGCGCCGGTGACTATGGCTACACCTTC. Protein: CASSAAGTGGAGDYGYTF. The full variable domain, with the rest looked up from reference TRBV9 and TRBJ1-2, is DSGVTQTPKHLITATGQRVTLRCSPRSGDLSVYWYQQSLDQGLQFLIQYYNGEERAKGNILERFSAQQFPDLHSELNLSSLELGDSALYFCASSAAGTGGAGDYGYTFGSGTRLTVV.

V is TRBV2 and J is TRBJ2-3; D might be TRBD2 (5 bases). The CDR3 sequence is 16 residues long. Trimming took off 6 bases at V and 4 bases at J, with 20 bases between the two ends. Germline-derived CDR1 and CDR2 are SNHLY and FYNNEI. CDR3 loop: CASRRLREIAADTQYF. CDR3 nucleotide sequence: TGTGCCAGCAGGCGGTTAAGGGAGATAGCAGCAGATACGCAGTATTTT.

The gene calls are TRBV5-6 and TRBJ1-6; D gene ambiguous. CDR1 SGHDT and CDR2 YYEEEE come from the germline V gene. Deletions cut 2 bases from V and 0 bases from J, with 6 bases between. This CDR3 has 15 residues. CDR3 loop: CASSFGSSYNSPLHF. CDR3 nucleotide sequence: TGTGCCAGCAGCTTCGGGAGCTCCTATAATTCACCCCTCCACTTT.

The V and J genes are TRBV7-2 and TRBJ1-2; no firm D call. With 4 bases removed from V and 1 base from J, the gap between germline ends came to 10 bases. Per germline, CDR1 SGHTA and CDR2 FQGNSA. This CDR3 comprises 14 residues. In DNA form, the CDR3 reads TGTGCCAGCAGCTGGGAGAAGGGTAACTATGGCTACACCTTC. Residues: CASSWEKGNYGYTF.

The chain couples TRBV15 to TRBJ1-3; 9 bases match TRBD1. Per germline, CDR1 LNHNV and CDR2 YYDKDF (reference sequence). The CDR3 length is 14 residues. V was clipped by 2 bases and J by 9 bases; unmatched bases: 5. This CDR3 is CATSRSRQGGTIYF. CDR3 DNA: TGTGCCACCAGCAGATCCCGACAGGGGGGCACCATATATTTT.

The CDR3 DNA reads TGTGCCAGCAGCCCGGGGGGAGGGTCCTACAATGAGCAGTTCTTC. Its protein product is CASSPGGGSYNEQFF. V gene TRBV5-4 combines with J gene TRBJ2-1, with 7 bases matching TRBD2. The V and J ends lost 4 bases and 1 base, in that order; junction bases with no gene match: 5. Germline lookup yields CDR1 SGHNT and CDR2 YYREEE (reference sequence). This CDR3 has 15 residues.

The rearrangement joins TRBV28 to TRBJ2-4; 8 positions agree with TRBD2. Germline V gene sequence: CDR1 MDHEN, CDR2 SYDVKM. V lost 6 bases, J lost 9 bases, and 13 bases stayed unmatched. This CDR3 has 15 amino acids. The DNA for the CDR3 is TGTGCCAGCAGCTTAACCGGGACTAGGGGGGGCATTCAGTACTTC. Translated: CASSLTGTRGGIQYF.

The rearrangement links TRBV5-6 to TRBJ2-7; 8 nucleotides match TRBD2. V was clipped by 2 bases and J by 4 bases; unmatched bases: 5. Germline V lookup: CDR1 SGHDT, CDR2 YYEEEE. The CDR3 consists of 14 residues. CDR3 loop: CASSFFGGGYEQYF. Written as DNA, the CDR3 is TGTGCCAGCAGCTTCTTCGGGGGGGGATACGAGCAGTACTTC.

The chain couples TRBV6-4 to TRBJ2-1, with 8 bases matching TRBD2. This CDR3 is 14 amino acids long. CDR1 and CDR2 (germline): MRHNA, SNTAGT. V trimming: 6 bases; J trimming: 10 bases; junction bases outside the gene matches: 11. The CDR3 nucleotides are TGTGCCAGCAGCTTTCGGGAGGGTCGCGGGGAGCAGTTCTTC. Amino acids: CASSFREGRGEQFF.

This clone has just a few counts. The chain uses TRBV19 and TRBJ2-1; 10 bases fit TRBD2. V shed 3 bases, J shed 7 bases, and the junction held 15 bases outside the gene matches. This CDR3 is 18 amino acids long. CDR1 is LNHDA and CDR2 is SQIVND in the germline V gene (reference sequence). The CDR3 bases are TGTGCCAGTAGTATTAATGGCCTAAGCGGGAGGGGCCGGAATGAGCAGTTCTTC. Its translation: CASSINGLSGRGRNEQFF.

The chain employs TRBV5-6 and TRBJ2-4, with TRBD1 matching 8 bases. V lost 5 bases and J lost 12; bases outside the gene matches: 16. The CDR3 has 15 amino acids. The germline gives CDR1 SGHDT, CDR2 YYEEEE. The CDR3 nucleotides read TGTGCCAGCAGAGACTGGGGACAGGAGGTCGCCAGTCAGTACTTC. This codes for CASRDWGQEVASQYF.

J is TRBJ2-1 and V is TRBV9; tentatively, D is TRBD2 (5 bases). CDR1 SGDLS and CDR2 YYNGEE come from the germline V gene. The CDR3 has 16 residues. V was trimmed by 0 bases and J by 6 bases, leaving 16 bases between them. The CDR3 coding sequence is TGTGCCAGCAGCGTAGCGCGGAACGACTACAGCAATGAGCAGTTCTTC. Translated, it gives CASSVARNDYSNEQFF.

This clone appeared a few times. V gene TRBV7-9 combines with J gene TRBJ1-3, with TRBD1 as a possible D gene (5 bases). There are 15 residues in the CDR3. V lost 1 base to trimming and J lost 4 bases, with 11 bases between them. The germline V gene encodes CDR1 SEHNR and CDR2 FQNEAQ (reference sequence). Here the CDR3 reads CASSLVIGGGNTIYF. The CDR3 nucleotides read TGTGCCAGCAGCTTAGTGATCGGGGGAGGAAACACCATATATTTT.

Turning to this clone: At the DNA level, this CDR3 is encoded by other sequences in the same sample as well. The chain is built from TRBV28 and TRBJ2-1; no clear D. Between the trimmed V and J ends, which lost 3 bases and 7 bases, there was a span of 7 bases. Germline V gene data show CDR1 as MDHEN and CDR2 as SYDVKM. There are 12 residues in the CDR3. CDR3 residues: CASSLLLNEQFF. CDR3 bases: TGTGCCAGCAGTTTGTTACTAAATGAGCAGTTCTTC.

The chain employs TRBV29-1 and TRBJ1-1, with D perhaps matching TRBD1 (6 bases). The CDR3 has 14 amino acids. The V end was cut by 6 bases, the J end by 0 bases, with 14 bases between. Germline V CDR1 and CDR2: SQVTM, ANQGSEA. The CDR3 spells CSVKGQIMNTEAFF. CDR3 DNA: TGCAGCGTAAAAGGACAGATCATGAACACTGAAGCTTTCTTT. The full variable domain, with the rest looked up from reference TRBV29-1 and TRBJ1-1, is SAVISQKPSRDICQRGTSLTIQCQVDSQVTMMFWYRQQPGQSLTLIATANQGSEATYESGFVIDKFPISRPNLTFSTLTVSNMSPEDSSIYLCSVKGQIMNTEAFFGQGTRLTVV.